The 21 T cell receptor beta chains in this list originate from one sample, sequenced in a study of cytomegalovirus exposure and HLA in healthy donors. The PCR contained 60 Vbeta and 13 Jbeta primers. Sequencing was performed with immunoSEQ multiplex PCR; in TCRdb, only in-frame clones are kept and a portion is missing. The data show roughly 160,000 clones, with roughly three quarters seen just once and under 1.5% held by the top ten. The sequenced material came from PBMCs. The receptor set was obtained from a man aged 55 to 70 in good health and CMV-seronegative.

The genes are TRBV18 and TRBJ1-1; tentative D call: TRBD1 (6 bases). CDR1 is KGHSH and CDR2 is LQKENI in the germline V gene. V was shortened by 3 bases and J by 1 base, with 9 bases between the two germline ends. The CDR3 is 14 amino acids. In DNA, the CDR3 is TGTGCCAGCTCACCTCGACAGGAGAACACTGAAGCTTTCTTT. Residues: CASSPRQENTEAFF.

This clone was seen once. This chain joins TRBV9 and TRBJ2-7; maybe TRBD2 (6 bases). The V and J ends lost 4 bases and 0 bases respectively, with 14 bases between them. Germline CDR1 SGDLS, CDR2 YYNGEE. CDR3 size: 15 residues. The CDR3, as DNA: TGTGCCAGCAGCCTAGGGGACGGGAGCTCCTACGAGCAGTACTTC. Protein product: CASSLGDGSSYEQYF. Using reference TRBV9 and TRBJ2-7 for the parts outside the CDR3, the full variable domain is DSGVTQTPKHLITATGQRVTLRCSPRSGDLSVYWYQQSLDQGLQFLIQYYNGEERAKGNILERFSAQQFPDLHSELNLSSLELGDSALYFCASSLGDGSSYEQYFGPGTRLTVT.

The chain uses TRBV5-1 and TRBJ2-1, with D tentatively TRBD2 (5 bases). The CDR3 consists of 14 residues. Germline V gives CDR1 SGHRS, CDR2 YFSETQ. V lost 4 bases to trimming and J lost 6 bases, with 14 bases between them. CDR3 DNA: TGCGCCAGCAGCCGGGATCCGGGCAGCAATGAGCAGTTCTTC. Its protein product is CASSRDPGSNEQFF.

The genes are TRBV30 and TRBJ2-3, with a weak D call TRBD2 (5 bases). The CDR3 is 14 amino acids. Between the trimmed V and J ends, which lost 0 bases and 8 bases, there was a span of 15 bases. CDR1 is GTSNPN and CDR2 is SVGIG in the germline V gene (reference sequence). The CDR3 region has the DNA TGTGCCTGGAGTGTACCCCGAGCCAGCGGTACGCAGTATTTT. It is translated as CAWSVPRASGTQYF.

This clone has a handful of counts. This chain joins TRBV27 and TRBJ1-5, with D unclear. CDR1 and CDR2 (germline): MNHEY, SMNVEV (reference sequence). The CDR3 is 13 amino acids. Trimming stripped 4 bases from V and 4 bases from J, with 8 bases between. The DNA for the CDR3 is TGTGCCAGCAGTTGGGCGGGAAATCAGCCCCAGCATTTT. Amino acid sequence: CASSWAGNQPQHF.

This chain connects TRBV28 to TRBJ1-1; D not resolved. The ends were cut back, 6 bases at V and 3 bases at J, with 11 bases in the middle. Germline V gene lookup returns CDR1 MDHEN and CDR2 SYDVKM. This CDR3 is 13 amino acids long. The CDR3 is CASRGQVDTEAFF. In nucleotides, the CDR3 is TGTGCCAGCAGGGGCCAGGTGGACACTGAAGCTTTCTTT.

V and J are TRBV5-1 and TRBJ2-1, with TRBD2 matching 8 bases. CDR1 SGHRS and CDR2 YFSETQ come from the germline V gene. The CDR3 covers 16 residues. The V segment lost 1 base and the J segment 4 bases; nucleotides outside the gene matches: 7. As DNA, the CDR3 is TGCGCCAGCAGCTTGTCCCTCAGCGGGAGATACAATGAGCAGTTCTTC. Its translation: CASSLSLSGRYNEQFF.

The CDR3 protein is CASSPAGFHEQYF. The CDR3 coding sequence is TGTGCCAGCAGCCCGGCGGGGTTCCACGAGCAGTACTTC. The chain is built from TRBV28 and TRBJ2-7; tentative D call: TRBD2 (6 bases). Between the trimmed V and J ends, which lost 6 bases and 5 bases, there was a span of 14 bases. Per germline, CDR1 MDHEN and CDR2 SYDVKM. CDR3 length: 13 residues.

This chain links TRBV11-2 with TRBJ1-1; D ambiguous. Germline assignment: CDR1 SGHAT and CDR2 FQNNGV. The germline V and J ends were trimmed by 5 bases and 1 base, with 17 bases remaining between them. The CDR3 covers 16 residues. The CDR3 here is CASSLHGRRWNTEAFF. The CDR3 nucleotides are TGTGCCAGCAGCCTTCACGGACGGAGGTGGAACACTGAAGCTTTCTTT.

This clone has a handful of counts. J is TRBJ2-3 and V is TRBV10-1, with 9 bases identical to TRBD2. The CDR3 extends over 15 amino acids. Germline V gene sequence: CDR1 WNHNN, CDR2 SYGVQD (reference sequence). The J segment lost 8 bases and the V segment lost 2 bases, leaving 8 bases of the junction unmatched. The CDR3 spells CASSEGIAGVGTQYF. CDR3 DNA: TGCGCCAGCAGTGAGGGCATAGCGGGAGTGGGTACGCAGTATTTT.

The chain joins TRBV7-2 to TRBJ1-2; weak D call: TRBD1 (5 bases). Trimming pared 5 bases from V and 1 base from J, leaving 11 bases between. Germline assignment: CDR1 SGHTA and CDR2 FQGNSA. CDR3 length equals 14 residues. CDR3 sequence reads: CASSPDRNNYGYTF. Here the CDR3 DNA reads TGTGCCAGCAGCCCCGACAGAAATAACTATGGCTACACCTTC.

V is TRBV5-1 and J is TRBJ2-7; D possibly corresponds to TRBD1 (6 bases). Germline CDR1 SGHRS, CDR2 YFSETQ. The V end lost 7 bases, the J end lost 3 bases, and 14 bases lay between the germline ends. This CDR3 is built from 13 residues. CDR3 sequence reads: CASHRETGYEQYF. CDR3 in DNA: TGCGCCAGCCACAGGGAAACGGGCTACGAGCAGTACTTC.

The CDR3 region is CASSIRRGSTDTQYF. The CDR3 DNA reads TGTGCCAGTAGTATTAGGAGGGGAAGCACAGATACGCAGTATTTT. J is TRBJ2-3 and V is TRBV19, with a possible D match to TRBD2 (6 bases). Germline lookup yields CDR1 LNHDA and CDR2 SQIVND (reference sequence). The CDR3 has 15 residues. With 3 bases removed from V and 0 bases from J, the gap between germline ends came to 10 bases. The variable domain in full, with the rest retrieved from reference TRBV19 and TRBJ2-3, is DGGITQSPKYLFRKEGQNVTLSCEQNLNHDAMYWYRQDPGQGLRLIYYSQIVNDFQKGDIAEGYSVSREKKESFPLTVTSAQKNPTAFYLCASSIRRGSTDTQYFGPGTRLTVL.

In this sample, this clone turned up a few times. The J gene is TRBJ2-5, the V gene TRBV19, with D unresolved. Trimming took 2 bases from V and 1 from J, leaving 8 bases between them. Germline V CDR1 and CDR2: LNHDA, SQIVND (reference sequence). CDR3 length equals 14 residues. This CDR3 is CASSIIGSQETQYF. The CDR3 DNA reads TGTGCCAGTAGTATAATCGGGTCCCAAGAGACCCAGTACTTC.

J is TRBJ1-2 and V is TRBV9; 9 nucleotides agree with TRBD1. The germline V gene has CDR1 SGDLS and CDR2 YYNGEE. With 7 bases clipped from V and 2 bases from J, the junction kept 6 bases outside the gene matches. This CDR3 is 14 amino acids long. The CDR3 sequence: CASGLGTGNYGYTF. The CDR3 DNA sequence: TGTGCCAGCGGACTAGGGACAGGGAACTATGGCTACACCTTC.

J is TRBJ1-3 and V is TRBV7-3, with 7 bases matching TRBD1. Germline V gene sequence: CDR1 SGHTA, CDR2 FQGTGA. The CDR3 spans 13 residues. The junction had 1 base not matched to a gene; V was cut back by 1 base and J by 7 bases. CDR3 in DNA: TGTGCCAGCAGCTTAAACAGGGGCAACACCATATATTTT. Translating it yields CASSLNRGNTIYF.

The rearrangement links TRBV4-1 to TRBJ2-7, with a weak D call TRBD1 (6 bases). Germline CDR1 is MGHRA and CDR2 is YSYEKL. V lost 4 bases, J lost 5 bases, and 21 bases lay in between. The length of the CDR3 is 16 residues. The CDR3 reads CASSRPDSFPEDEQYF. CDR3 nucleotide sequence: TGCGCCAGCAGCCGCCCGGACAGCTTCCCAGAGGACGAGCAGTACTTC.

The chain employs TRBV11-2 and TRBJ1-4; 9 bases align to TRBD1. Germline CDR1 reads SGHAT; CDR2 reads FQNNGV. The V segment lost 5 bases and the J segment 7 bases; nucleotides outside the gene matches: 8. The CDR3 length is 15 residues. The DNA of the CDR3 is TGTGCCAGCAGCCAAAACAGGGGGCCAGTTGAAAAACTGTTTTTT. Its translation is CASSQNRGPVEKLFF.

This chain links TRBV2 with TRBJ1-1; no firm D call. V lost 4 bases and J lost 2, with 8 bases in between. The CDR3 consists of 13 residues. Looked up from germline, CDR1 is SNHLY and CDR2 is FYNNEI. The CDR3 nucleotides read TGTGCCAGCAGTGTATCTTTAAACACTGAAGCTTTCTTT. It encodes CASSVSLNTEAFF.

The chain combines TRBV7-9 with TRBJ1-1; 7 bases align to TRBD1. V trimming: 1 base; J trimming: 10 bases; junction bases outside the gene matches: 12. CDR3 length: 15 residues. Germline assignment: CDR1 SEHNR and CDR2 FQNEAQ (reference sequence). For the CDR3, the DNA is TGTGCCAGCAGCTTAGGAGTTCGACAGGGCTTCGGAGCTTTCTTT. Amino acids: CASSLGVRQGFGAFF. The full variable domain, with the rest looked up from reference TRBV7-9 and TRBJ1-1, is DTGVSQNPRHKITKRGQNVTFRCDPISEHNRLYWYRQTLGQGPEFLTYFQNEAQLEKSRLLSDRFSAERPKGSFSTLEIQRTEQGDSAMYLCASSLGVRQGFGAFFGQGTRLTVV.

This clone was observed a few times. The genes are TRBV5-1 and TRBJ1-3; 8 positions agree with TRBD1. The CDR3 has 15 residues. Trimming cost V 1 base and J 1 base; bases outside gene matches: 1. CDR1 and CDR2 from the germline V gene are SGHRS and YFSETQ. This CDR3 reads CASSLTGGSGNTIYF. The CDR3 DNA reads as TGCGCCAGCAGCTTGACAGGGGGGTCTGGAAACACCATATATTTT.